The subject of this entry is one T cell receptor (beta chain). The antigen remains undetermined. Time point in this sample: after dendritic cell vaccination, including at tumor progression/relapse. The sample is drawn from a study of glioma-infiltrating T cells after dendritic cell vaccination. Study information: Patients had newly diagnosed or recurrent glioblastoma and received dendritic cell vaccines. At biweekly intervals, patients got three intradermal dendritic cell vaccine injections. Study-wide results and caveats: Higher pretreatment TIL content predicted longer progression-free time and survival.

Primers: 60 V beta forward and 13 J beta reverse. Sequenced by immunoSEQ multiplex PCR; TCRdb stores in-frame clones only, minus some. The table lists about 50,000 clones, 89% of them singletons, with around 5% in the top ten. Germline loops: CDR1 SGHDT, CDR2 YYEEEE. The V end was cut by 0 bases, the J end by 2 bases, with 8 bases between. There are 14 residues in the CDR3. The genes are TRBV5-6 and TRBJ2-5, with D perhaps TRBD1 (5 bases). This sequence was found in a human donor with glioblastoma. The sequences come from blood, collected after dendritic cell vaccination. The CDR3 sequence is CASSLGQIQETQYF. The CDR3, as DNA: TGTGCCAGCAGCTTGGGACAGATACAAGAGACCCAGTACTTC.